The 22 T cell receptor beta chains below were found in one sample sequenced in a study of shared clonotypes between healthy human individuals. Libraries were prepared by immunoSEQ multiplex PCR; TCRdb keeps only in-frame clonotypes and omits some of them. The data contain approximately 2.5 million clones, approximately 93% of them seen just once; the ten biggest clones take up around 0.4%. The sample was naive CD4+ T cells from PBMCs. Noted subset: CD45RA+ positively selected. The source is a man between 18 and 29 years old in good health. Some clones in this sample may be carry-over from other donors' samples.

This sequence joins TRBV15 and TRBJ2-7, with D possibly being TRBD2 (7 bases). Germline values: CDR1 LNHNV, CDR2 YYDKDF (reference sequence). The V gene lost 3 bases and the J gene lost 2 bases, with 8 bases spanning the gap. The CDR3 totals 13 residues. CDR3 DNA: TGTGCCACCAGCAGGGGGGGGCCCTACGAGCAGTACTTC. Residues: CATSRGGPYEQYF.

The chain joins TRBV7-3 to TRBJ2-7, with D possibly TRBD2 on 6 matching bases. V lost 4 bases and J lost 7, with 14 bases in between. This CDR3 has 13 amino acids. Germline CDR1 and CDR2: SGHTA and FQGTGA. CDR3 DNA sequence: TGTGCCAGCAGCTCGGACCCGGCGGGAGAGCAGTACTTC. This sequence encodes CASSSDPAGEQYF. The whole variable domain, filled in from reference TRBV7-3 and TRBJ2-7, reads GAGVSQTPSNKVTEKGKYVELRCDPISGHTALYWYRQSLGQGPEFLIYFQGTGAADDSGLPNDRFFAVRPEGSVSTLKIQRTERGDSAVYLCASSSDPAGEQYFGPGTRLTVT.

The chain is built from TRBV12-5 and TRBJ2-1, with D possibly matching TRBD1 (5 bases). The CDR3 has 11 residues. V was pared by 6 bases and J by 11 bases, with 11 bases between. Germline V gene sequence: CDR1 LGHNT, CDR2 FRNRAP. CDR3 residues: CASGRTGKQFF. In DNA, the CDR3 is TGTGCTAGTGGCCGAACAGGAAAGCAGTTCTTC.

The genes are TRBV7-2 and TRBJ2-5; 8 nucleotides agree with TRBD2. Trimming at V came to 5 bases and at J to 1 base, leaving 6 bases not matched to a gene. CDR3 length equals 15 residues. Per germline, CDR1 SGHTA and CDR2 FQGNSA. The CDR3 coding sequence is TGTGCCAGCAGCCTTCGCGGGGGGCGCCAAGAGACCCAGTACTTC. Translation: CASSLRGGRQETQYF.

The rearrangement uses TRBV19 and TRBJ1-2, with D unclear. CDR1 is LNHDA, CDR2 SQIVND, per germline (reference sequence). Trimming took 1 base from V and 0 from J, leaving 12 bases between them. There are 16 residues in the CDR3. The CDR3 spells CASSIAGRRANYGYTF. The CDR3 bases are TGTGCCAGTAGTATAGCCGGTAGGAGAGCTAACTATGGCTACACCTTC.

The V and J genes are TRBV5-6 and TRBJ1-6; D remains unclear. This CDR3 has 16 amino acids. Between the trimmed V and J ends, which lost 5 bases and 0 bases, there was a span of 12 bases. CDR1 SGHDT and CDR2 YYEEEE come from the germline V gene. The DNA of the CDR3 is TGTGCCAGCAGACTCGGGCAAACCTCCTATAATTCACCCCTCCACTTT. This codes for CASRLGQTSYNSPLHF.

The CDR3 is CASSLGPPQNTDTQYF. The CDR3 nucleotides are TGTGCCAGCAGCTTAGGTCCCCCCCAAAACACAGATACGCAGTATTTT. The chain carries TRBV7-3 and TRBJ2-3; D is unclear. The ends were cut back, 2 bases at V and 2 bases at J, with 14 bases in the middle. The CDR3 is made up of 16 amino acids. Germline V gene sequence: CDR1 SGHTA, CDR2 FQGTGA. The full variable domain, its missing parts supplied by reference TRBV7-3 and TRBJ2-3, is GAGVSQTPSNKVTEKGKYVELRCDPISGHTALYWYRQSLGQGPEFLIYFQGTGAADDSGLPNDRFFAVRPEGSVSTLKIQRTERGDSAVYLCASSLGPPQNTDTQYFGPGTRLTVL.

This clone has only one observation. This CDR3 reads CASSEGPLNGYTF. CDR3 nucleotide sequence: TGTGCCAGCAGTGAAGGTCCCCTCAATGGCTACACCTTC. The gene calls are TRBV6-1 and TRBJ1-2; D is unclear. Trimming shortened V by 1 base and J by 6 bases, and 9 bases separated the two germline ends. The CDR3 is 13 residues long. In germline, CDR1 is MNHNS, CDR2 SASEGT.

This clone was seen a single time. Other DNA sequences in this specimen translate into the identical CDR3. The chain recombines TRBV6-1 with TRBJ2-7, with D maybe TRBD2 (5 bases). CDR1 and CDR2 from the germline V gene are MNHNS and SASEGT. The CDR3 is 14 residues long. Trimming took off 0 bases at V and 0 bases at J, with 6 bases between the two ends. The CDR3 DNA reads TGTGCCAGCAGTGAAGCAGGGAGCTCCTACGAGCAGTACTTC. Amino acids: CASSEAGSSYEQYF.

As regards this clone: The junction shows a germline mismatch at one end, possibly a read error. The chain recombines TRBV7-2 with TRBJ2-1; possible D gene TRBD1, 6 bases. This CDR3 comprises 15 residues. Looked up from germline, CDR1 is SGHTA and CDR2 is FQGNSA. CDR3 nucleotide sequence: TGTGCCAGCACCTTAGATTGGGGGCTCTACAATGAGCAGTTCTTC. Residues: CASTLDWGLYNEQFF.

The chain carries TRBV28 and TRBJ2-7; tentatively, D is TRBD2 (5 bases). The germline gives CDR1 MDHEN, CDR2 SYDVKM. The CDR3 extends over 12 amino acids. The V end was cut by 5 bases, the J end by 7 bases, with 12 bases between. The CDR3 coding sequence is TGTGCCAGCAGTGTGAATTGGAGGGAGCAGTACTTC. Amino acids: CASSVNWREQYF.

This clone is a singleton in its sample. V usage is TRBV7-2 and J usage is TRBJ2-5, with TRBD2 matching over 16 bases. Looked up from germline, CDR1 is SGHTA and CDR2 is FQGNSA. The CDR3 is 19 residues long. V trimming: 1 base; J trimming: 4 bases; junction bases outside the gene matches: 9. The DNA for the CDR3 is TGTGCCAGCAGCTTAGGGGGACTAGCGGGAGGGAGCTTGGGAGAGACCCAGTACTTC. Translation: CASSLGGLAGGSLGETQYF.

The CDR3 DNA reads as TGTGCCTGGATGGGGCCGCGGGAGACCCAGTACTTC. Its translation: CAWMGPRETQYF. The chain couples TRBV30 to TRBJ2-5, with D possibly matching TRBD1 (5 bases). CDR3 length equals 12 residues. V shed 4 bases and J shed 5 bases, with 11 bases lying between them. CDR1 is GTSNPN, CDR2 SVGIG, per germline (reference sequence).

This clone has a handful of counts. CDR3 amino acids: CSVEEGTEAFF. For the CDR3, the DNA is TGCAGCGTCGAGGAAGGGACAGAAGCTTTCTTT. This chain joins TRBV29-1 and TRBJ1-1; a possible D gene is TRBD1 (6 bases). V was trimmed by 6 bases and J by 8 bases, leaving 13 bases between them. Germline CDR1 and CDR2: SQVTM and ANQGSEA. The CDR3 spans 11 residues.

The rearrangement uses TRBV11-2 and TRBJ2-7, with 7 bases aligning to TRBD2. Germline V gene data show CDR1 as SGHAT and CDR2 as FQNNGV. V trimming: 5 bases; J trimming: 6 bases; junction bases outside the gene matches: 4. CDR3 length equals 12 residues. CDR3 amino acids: CASSIQRGEQYF. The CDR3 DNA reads TGTGCCAGCAGCATCCAGCGGGGCGAGCAGTACTTC.

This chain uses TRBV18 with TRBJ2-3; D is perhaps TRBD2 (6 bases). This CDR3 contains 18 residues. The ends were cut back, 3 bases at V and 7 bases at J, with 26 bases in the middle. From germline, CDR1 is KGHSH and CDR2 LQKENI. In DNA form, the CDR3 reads TGTGCCAGCTCACCCGGTGGAGGGTCCCGGGGCGTTAGGAATACGCAGTATTTT. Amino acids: CASSPGGGSRGVRNTQYF.

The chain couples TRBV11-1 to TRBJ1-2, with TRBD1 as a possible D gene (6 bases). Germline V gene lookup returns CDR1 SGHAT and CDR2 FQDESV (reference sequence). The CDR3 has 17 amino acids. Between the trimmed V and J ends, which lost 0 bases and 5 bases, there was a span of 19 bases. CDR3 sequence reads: CASSLAQRQVLGYGYTF. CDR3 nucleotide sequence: TGTGCCAGCAGCTTAGCACAGCGACAGGTATTAGGGTATGGCTACACCTTC.

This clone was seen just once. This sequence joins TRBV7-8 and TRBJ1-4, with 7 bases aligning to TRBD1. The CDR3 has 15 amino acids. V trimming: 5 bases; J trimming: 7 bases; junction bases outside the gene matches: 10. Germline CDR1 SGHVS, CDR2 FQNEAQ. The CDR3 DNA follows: TGTGCCAGCAGCCAGGATGACAGGGTGGGTGAAAAACTGTTTTTT. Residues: CASSQDDRVGEKLFF.

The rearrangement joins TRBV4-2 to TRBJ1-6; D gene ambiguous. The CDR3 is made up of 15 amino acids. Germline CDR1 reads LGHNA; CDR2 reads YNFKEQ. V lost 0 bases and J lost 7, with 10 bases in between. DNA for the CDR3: TGTGCCAGCAGCCAAGATTCGGGGAACAATTCACCCCTCCACTTT. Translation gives CASSQDSGNNSPLHF.

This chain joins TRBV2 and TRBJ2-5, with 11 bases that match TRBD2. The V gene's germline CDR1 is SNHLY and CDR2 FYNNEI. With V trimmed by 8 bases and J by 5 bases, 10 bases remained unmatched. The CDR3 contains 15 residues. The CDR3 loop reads CASRPLAGDGETQYF. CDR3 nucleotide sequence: TGTGCCAGCCGGCCACTAGCGGGAGATGGGGAGACCCAGTACTTC.

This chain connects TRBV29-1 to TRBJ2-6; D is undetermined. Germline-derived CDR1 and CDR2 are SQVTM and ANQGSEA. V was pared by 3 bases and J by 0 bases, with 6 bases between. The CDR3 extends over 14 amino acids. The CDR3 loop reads CSVEGFSGANVLTF. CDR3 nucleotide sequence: TGCAGCGTTGAGGGGTTCTCTGGGGCCAACGTCCTGACTTTC.

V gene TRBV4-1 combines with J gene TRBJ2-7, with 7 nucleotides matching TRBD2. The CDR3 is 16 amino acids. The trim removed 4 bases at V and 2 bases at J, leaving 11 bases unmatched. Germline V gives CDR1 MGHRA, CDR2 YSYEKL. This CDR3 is CASSPPIPSGTYEQYF. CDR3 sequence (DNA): TGCGCCAGCAGCCCCCCCATCCCTAGCGGCACCTACGAGCAGTACTTC.